What follows are 9 T cell receptor beta chains derived from one specimen sequenced in a study of blood T cell repertoires in COVID-19. Profiled with immunoSEQ multiplex PCR; TCRdb holds only in-frame clones, not every one. The sample carries 150,000 to 200,000 clones, around nine tenths recorded once. Sequenced: peripheral blood. The receptor set was obtained from a man aged 40-49 years with active or convalescent COVID-19.

The CDR3, as DNA: TGTGCCGTGAGAGGCGGAACGGGGGCCTACGAGCAGTACTTC. This sequence encodes CAVRGGTGAYEQYF. The V call is TRBV5-4, the J call TRBJ2-7, with a weak D call TRBD2 (6 bases). Between the trimmed V and J ends, which lost 10 bases and 2 bases, there was a span of 19 bases. This CDR3 has 14 amino acids. Germline CDR1 SGHNT, CDR2 YYREEE (reference sequence).

J is TRBJ1-4 and V is TRBV5-1; 7 bases fit TRBD1. Germline lookup yields CDR1 SGHRS and CDR2 YFSETQ. The CDR3 runs to 15 residues. V gave up 4 bases and J gave up 5 bases; unmatched junction bases: 8. The CDR3 here is CASSKQTGSNEKLFF. For the CDR3, the DNA is TGCGCCAGCAGCAAACAGACAGGGTCCAATGAAAAACTGTTTTTT.

The CDR3 protein is CASSFGQSRSGNTIYF. CDR3 nucleotides: TGTGCCAGCAGCTTTGGACAGTCGAGATCGGGAAACACCATATATTTT. The V gene is TRBV5-4, the J gene TRBJ1-3, with TRBD1 as a possible D gene (6 bases). Looked up from germline, CDR1 is SGHNT and CDR2 is YYREEE (reference sequence). V lost 2 bases to trimming and J lost 4 bases, with 16 bases between them. The CDR3 has 16 residues. The full variable domain, its missing parts supplied by reference TRBV5-4 and TRBJ1-3, is ETGVTQSPTHLIKTRGQQVTLRCSSQSGHNTVSWYQQALGQGPQFIFQYYREEENGRGNFPPRFSGLQFPNYSSELNVNALELDDSALYLCASSFGQSRSGNTIYFGEGSWLTVV.

The chain couples TRBV18 to TRBJ1-4; D gene ambiguous. This CDR3 contains 14 residues. Germline CDR1 KGHSH, CDR2 LQKENI. Deletions cut 2 bases from V and 7 bases from J, with 11 bases between. This CDR3 reads CASSPGGNGEKLFF. The CDR3 coding sequence is TGTGCCAGCTCACCAGGAGGGAACGGTGAAAAACTGTTTTTT.

V is TRBV10-2 and J is TRBJ2-1; a weak D match, TRBD2 (6 bases). The germline gives CDR1 WSHSY, CDR2 SAAADI. The V end lost 6 bases, the J end lost 6 bases, and 15 bases lay between the germline ends. This CDR3 region has 14 residues. The CDR3, as DNA: TGCGCCAGCAGAGAGACTAGTGAGGTCAATGAGCAGTTCTTC. It encodes CASRETSEVNEQFF.

This chain uses TRBV6-6 with TRBJ1-2; 8 positions agree with TRBD1. Germline CDR1 is MNHNY and CDR2 is SVGAGI (reference sequence). The ends lost 6 bases at V and 5 bases at J; junction bases unmatched: 8. The CDR3 length is 14 residues. CDR3 nucleotide sequence: TGTGCCAGCAGACAAACAGGGGGGAGGTATGGCTACACCTTC. Protein product: CASRQTGGRYGYTF.

CDR3 residues: CASGDFENTEAFF. The CDR3 coding sequence is TGTGCCAGTGGGGACTTTGAGAACACTGAAGCTTTCTTT. This chain connects TRBV3-1 (or the pseudogene TRBV3-2) to TRBJ1-1, with D maybe TRBD1 (5 bases). V shed 9 bases and J shed 1 base, with 12 bases lying between them. Looked up from germline, CDR1 is LGHDT and CDR2 is YNNKEL (reference sequence). CDR3 length: 13 residues.

A note on this clone: This may come from a read error, since a much larger clone is one base off. The CDR3 protein is CASSQGNQPQHF. In nucleotides, the CDR3 is TGTGCCAGCAGTCAGGGAAATCAGCCCCAGCATTTT. The genes are TRBV6-5 and TRBJ1-5; D is possibly TRBD1 (5 bases). V was shortened by 5 bases and J by 4 bases, with 6 bases between the two germline ends. The CDR3 covers 12 residues. The V gene's germline CDR1 is MNHEY and CDR2 SVGAGI.

Only one count was recorded for this clone. This chain links TRBV11-3 with TRBJ1-3; 7 bases fit TRBD1. The CDR3 has 15 amino acids. The germline CDR1 and CDR2 sequences are SGHNT and YENEEA. V dropped 2 bases and J dropped 3; count of bases not matched to a gene: 4. The CDR3 loop reads CASSLSRGYGNTIYF. Here the CDR3 DNA reads TGTGCCAGCAGCTTAAGCAGGGGGTATGGAAACACCATATATTTT.